This T cell receptor beta chain was recorded in a study of blood T cell repertoires in COVID-19. Study at large: The study drew acute and convalescent COVID-19 samples from the United States, Italy and Spain. Sample material is recorded as cDNA or gDNA derived from T cells, B-cell-depleted T cells, or PBMCs.

Sequenced by immunoSEQ multiplex PCR; TCRdb stores in-frame clones only, minus some. This table holds 200,000 to 300,000 clones, around 86% found once. Cohort placement rested on clinical history that participants reported themselves. For recovered donors of Cohort 3, there were two negative PCRs, clearance, or symptom resolution. V lost 1 base to trimming and J lost 7 bases, with 14 bases between them. CDR3 length: 15 residues. Germline loops: CDR1 SGHVS, CDR2 FQNEAQ. This chain uses TRBV7-8 with TRBJ1-5, with TRBD1 as a possible D gene (5 bases). What was sequenced was PBMCs or T cells enriched from blood (not recorded which). The TCR comes from a woman between 18 and 30 years old who had recovered from COVID-19. The CDR3 region is CASSLVRGSSQPQHF. The CDR3 DNA follows: TGTGCCAGCAGCTTAGTGCGGGGGTCCTCGCAGCCCCAGCATTTT. The full variable domain, its missing parts supplied by reference TRBV7-8 and TRBJ1-5, is GAGVSQSPRYKVAKRGQDVALRCDPISGHVSLFWYQQALGQGPEFLTYFQNEAQLDKSGLPSDRFFAERPEGSVSTLKIQRTQQEDSAVYLCASSLVRGSSQPQHFGDGTRLSIL.